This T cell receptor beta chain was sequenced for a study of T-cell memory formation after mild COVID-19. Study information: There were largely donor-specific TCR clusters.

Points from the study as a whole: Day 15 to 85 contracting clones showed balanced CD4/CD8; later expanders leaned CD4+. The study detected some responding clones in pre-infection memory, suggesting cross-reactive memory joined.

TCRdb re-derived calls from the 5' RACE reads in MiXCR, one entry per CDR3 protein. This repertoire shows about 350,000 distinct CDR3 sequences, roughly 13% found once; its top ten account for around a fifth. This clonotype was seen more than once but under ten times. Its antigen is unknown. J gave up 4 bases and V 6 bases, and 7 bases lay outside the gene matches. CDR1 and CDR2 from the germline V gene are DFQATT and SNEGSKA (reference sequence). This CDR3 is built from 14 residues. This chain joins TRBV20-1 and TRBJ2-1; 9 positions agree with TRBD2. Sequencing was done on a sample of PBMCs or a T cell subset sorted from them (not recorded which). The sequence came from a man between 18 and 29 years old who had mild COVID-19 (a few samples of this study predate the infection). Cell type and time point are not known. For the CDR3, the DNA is TGCAGTGCCAGCGGGACTAGCTCTTACAATGAGCAGTTCTTC. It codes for CSASGTSSYNEQFF.